The subject of this entry is one TCR beta chain. The CDR3 runs 15 residues. CDR1 and CDR2 (germline): MGHRA, YSYEKL. The V segment lost 3 bases and the J segment 4 bases; nucleotides outside the gene matches: 9. Original analysis: Amplification with reference gene primers provided the estimates of nucleated cell counts. The protocol was immunoSEQ multiplex PCR, while the TCRdb copy is restricted to in-frame clones and leaves out a portion. That table gives V, J and clone size, and the DNA gave D and trimming. The sample lists some 110,000 clones, roughly 80% occurring once. These data originate in a study of blood T cell repertoires in COVID-19. Overall study context: Acute and convalescent COVID-19 samples came from the United States, Italy and Spain. PBMCs, B-cell-depleted T cells, or T cells were the source of the cDNA or gDNA that made up the material.

The V and J genes are TRBV4-1 and TRBJ2-7, with TRBD1 matching over 7 bases. This clonotype originated in a man aged 65 to 85 with acute or convalescent COVID-19. Sequencing was performed on peripheral blood. In DNA, the CDR3 is TGCGCCAGCAGCCAGGGATCCCAGGGGGTGTACGAGCAGTACTTC. It yields the protein CASSQGSQGVYEQYF.